This TCR beta chain was recovered during a study of post-analysis software for immune sequencing data. General study findings and limits: Included in a set of a handful of TRBV segments more frequent in patients than controls were TRBV5-6, TRBV5-1 and TRBV20-1. F measure clustering grouped samples strongly by preparation batch. The study found significantly lower normalized Chao1 diversity in multiple sclerosis patients than in controls.

Unique molecular identifiers were present in the TCR beta cDNA libraries. Each CDR3 protein is one row after TCRdb ran MiXCR on the PCR reads. In the table there are some 690,000 distinct CDR3 sequences, approximately 30% of which are singletons. This clonotype was recorded a few times. Its antigen is unidentified. The CDR3 spans 14 residues. The ends were cut back, 2 bases at V and 5 bases at J, with 12 bases in the middle. CDR1 is SEHNR, CDR2 FQNEAQ, per germline (reference sequence). Sequencing was carried out using blood. The TCR originated in a girl between 10 and 17 years old with multiple sclerosis. The chain carries TRBV7-9 and TRBJ2-5; a possible D gene is TRBD1 (6 bases). The CDR3 DNA follows: TGTGCCAGCAGCTTAAACAGGGATCGGGAGACCCAGTACTTC. This sequence encodes CASSLNRDRETQYF.